Following are 6 T cell receptor beta chains from one sample sequenced in a study of PD-1 blockade in classical Hodgkin lymphoma. Each patient relapsed following autologous stem cell transplantation, and prior brentuximab vedotin exposure differed. Sequenced by immunoSEQ multiplex PCR; TCRdb stores in-frame clones only, minus some. The data show about 24,000 clones, with approximately 80% seen just once and 5.5% to 8.5% held by the top ten. This specimen consisted of peripheral blood mononuclear cells (PBMCs), obtained at baseline. These receptors all stem from a human donor with classical Hodgkin lymphoma.

This sequence joins TRBV6-6 and TRBJ1-2; possibly TRBD1 for D (6 bases). V lost 7 bases, J lost 6 bases, and 24 bases lay in between. The CDR3 is 16 residues long. Germline V gene lookup returns CDR1 MNHNY and CDR2 SVGAGI (reference sequence). CDR3: CASKGVGSLPGDGYTF. The CDR3 DNA reads as TGTGCCAGCAAGGGGGTTGGGAGCCTACCGGGTGATGGCTACACCTTC.

The chain links TRBV9 to TRBJ1-1; D remains unclear. Deletions cut 3 bases from V and 0 bases from J, with 6 bases between. Germline CDR1 is SGDLS and CDR2 is YYNGEE. The CDR3 is made up of 13 amino acids. Written as DNA, the CDR3 is TGTGCCAGCAGCGGGCTTGTGAACACTGAAGCTTTCTTT. As protein: CASSGLVNTEAFF.

The chain carries TRBV4-1 and TRBJ2-3; D is unclear. CDR3 size: 15 residues. CDR1 is MGHRA, CDR2 YSYEKL, per germline. Trimming removed 0 bases from V and 3 bases from J, with 10 bases in between. DNA for the CDR3: TGCGCCAGCAGCCAAGAGTACATTTTGACAGATACGCAGTATTTT. Amino acids: CASSQEYILTDTQYF.

The chain is built from TRBV15 and TRBJ2-2, with unresolved D. Germline CDR1 LNHNV, CDR2 YYDKDF (reference sequence). Trimming stripped 3 bases from V and 6 bases from J, with 17 bases between. The CDR3 consists of 16 residues. Here the CDR3 DNA reads TGTGCCACCAGCAGCAGATTGGATCCGTCCGCCGGGGAGCTGTTTTTT. Translation gives CATSSRLDPSAGELFF.

V and J are TRBV6-5 and TRBJ2-3; 7 bases match TRBD2. Germline CDR1 reads MNHEY; CDR2 reads SVGAGI. The CDR3 runs 14 residues. The V and J ends lost 4 bases and 2 bases, in that order; junction bases with no gene match: 3. Written as DNA, the CDR3 is TGTGCCAGCAGTTGGAGGGACTACACAGATACGCAGTATTTT. This translates into CASSWRDYTDTQYF.

This clone was observed a few times. This chain links TRBV27 with TRBJ2-1; 8 nucleotides line up with TRBD1. V lost 4 bases and J lost 4; bases outside the gene matches: 12. The CDR3 loop spans 17 amino acids. The germline V gene encodes CDR1 MNHEY and CDR2 SMNVEV (reference sequence). In nucleotides, the CDR3 is TGTGCCAGCAGTTCTTACGCGGACAGGGTCCGGTACAATGAGCAGTTCTTC. Encoded protein: CASSSYADRVRYNEQFF.